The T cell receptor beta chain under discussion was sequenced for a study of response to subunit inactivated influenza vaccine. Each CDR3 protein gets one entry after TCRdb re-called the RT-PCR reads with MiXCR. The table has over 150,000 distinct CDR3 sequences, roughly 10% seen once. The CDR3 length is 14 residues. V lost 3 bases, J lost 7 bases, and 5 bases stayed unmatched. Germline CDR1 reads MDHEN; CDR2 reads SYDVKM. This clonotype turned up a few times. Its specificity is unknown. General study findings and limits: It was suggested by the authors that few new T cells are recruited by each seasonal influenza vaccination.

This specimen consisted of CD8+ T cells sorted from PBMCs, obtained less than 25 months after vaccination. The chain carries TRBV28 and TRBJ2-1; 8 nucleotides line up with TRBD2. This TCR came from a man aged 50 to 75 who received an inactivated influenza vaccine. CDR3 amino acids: CASSFGTRGNEQFF. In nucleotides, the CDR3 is TGTGCCAGCAGTTTCGGGACTAGAGGGAATGAGCAGTTCTTC. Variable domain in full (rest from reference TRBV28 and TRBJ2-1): DVKVTQSSRYLVKRTGEKVFLECVQDMDHENMFWYRQDPGLGLRLIYFSYDVKMKEKGDIPEGYSVSREKKERFSLILESASTNQTSMYLCASSFGTRGNEQFFGPGTRLTVL.